One sample yielded the 8 T cell receptor beta chains listed below, sequenced in a study of OX40 agonist ivuxolimab in advanced cancers. Using immunoSEQ multiplex PCR, the repertoire was profiled, and TCRdb retains in-frame clones only, with some absent. The table lists 65,000 to 95,000 clones, under 85% of them singletons. Sequences were derived from CD4+ or CD8+ T cells sorted from blood, sampled in a trial of the OX40 agonist ivuxolimab. Source of these receptors: an adult with an advanced solid tumor such as melanoma, head and neck, liver or kidney cancer.

There are a few counts of this clone. The V gene is TRBV19, the J gene TRBJ2-5, with D uncertain. Germline V gene data show CDR1 as LNHDA and CDR2 as SQIVND (reference sequence). Deletions cut 0 bases from V and 4 bases from J, with 3 bases between. CDR3 length: 12 residues. Here the CDR3 reads CASSIEGETQYF. The CDR3 coding sequence is TGTGCCAGTAGTATAGAAGGAGAGACCCAGTACTTC.

The J gene is TRBJ1-1, the V gene TRBV28; 7 bases agree with TRBD1. The CDR3 runs to 14 residues. Losses at the gene ends were 2 bases for V and 6 bases for J; bases not matched to a gene: 6. Per germline, CDR1 MDHEN and CDR2 SYDVKM. CDR3 coding DNA: TGTGCCAGCAGTTTACTCTCGACAGGGCCTGAAGCTTTCTTT. It specifies CASSLLSTGPEAFF.

This clone was counted once. This chain links TRBV28 with TRBJ1-1, with a possible D match to TRBD1 (6 bases). Germline V gene sequence: CDR1 MDHEN, CDR2 SYDVKM. The CDR3 is 15 residues long. V shed 6 bases and J shed 4 bases, with 18 bases lying between them. For the CDR3, the DNA is TGTGCCAGCAGCCCCCAGACAGGAGGAGGCACTGAAGCTTTCTTT. Its protein is CASSPQTGGGTEAFF. Drawing the rest from reference TRBV28 and TRBJ1-1, the complete variable domain is DVKVTQSSRYLVKRTGEKVFLECVQDMDHENMFWYRQDPGLGLRLIYFSYDVKMKEKGDIPEGYSVSREKKERFSLILESASTNQTSMYLCASSPQTGGGTEAFFGQGTRLTVV.

The genes are TRBV18 and TRBJ2-7, with unresolved D. The CDR3 loop spans 14 amino acids. Germline V gives CDR1 KGHSH, CDR2 LQKENI. V gave up 2 bases and J gave up 1 base, with 9 bases separating them. The CDR3 is CASSPDADSYEQYF. The CDR3, as DNA: TGTGCCAGCTCACCAGATGCAGATTCCTACGAGCAGTACTTC.

This clone was detected only a few times. The chain has TRBV19 and TRBJ1-2; 8 positions agree with TRBD1. CDR3 length: 16 residues. Germline CDR1 is LNHDA and CDR2 is SQIVND (reference sequence). V lost 4 bases and J lost 4; bases outside the gene matches: 11. Here the CDR3 DNA reads TGTGCCAGTAGTACCCTACAGGGGGGACTAGGCTATGGCTACACCTTC. Translating gives CASSTLQGGLGYGYTF.

V gene TRBV28 combines with J gene TRBJ2-7; D uncertain. V lost 1 base and J 6 bases, leaving 19 bases between the germline ends. The CDR3 length is 16 residues. CDR1 is MDHEN, CDR2 SYDVKM, per germline. The CDR3 nucleotides are TGTGCCAGCAGTTTATTCAATACCTACAATATTCGCGAGCAGTACTTC. The encoded protein is CASSLFNTYNIREQYF. The variable domain in full, completed from reference TRBV28 and TRBJ2-7, reads DVKVTQSSRYLVKRTGEKVFLECVQDMDHENMFWYRQDPGLGLRLIYFSYDVKMKEKGDIPEGYSVSREKKERFSLILESASTNQTSMYLCASSLFNTYNIREQYFGPGTRLTVT.

The J gene is TRBJ1-2, the V gene TRBV19; D possibly corresponds to TRBD1 (6 bases). CDR3 size: 14 residues. The germline V gene encodes CDR1 LNHDA and CDR2 SQIVND (reference sequence). The germline V and J ends were trimmed by 9 bases and 2 bases, with 16 bases remaining between them. CDR3 protein: CASTGSSLNYGYTF. The CDR3 DNA is TGTGCCAGCACAGGGAGCAGTTTAAACTATGGCTACACCTTC.

The chain combines TRBV28 with TRBJ2-1; D is tentatively TRBD1 or TRBD2 (5 bases each). Germline V gene lookup returns CDR1 MDHEN and CDR2 SYDVKM. Trimming removed 5 bases at V and 7 bases at J, with 9 bases between. The CDR3 is made up of 12 amino acids. CDR3 sequence reads: CASSRGGNEQFF. The CDR3, as DNA: TGTGCCAGCAGTCGGGGCGGTAATGAGCAGTTCTTC.